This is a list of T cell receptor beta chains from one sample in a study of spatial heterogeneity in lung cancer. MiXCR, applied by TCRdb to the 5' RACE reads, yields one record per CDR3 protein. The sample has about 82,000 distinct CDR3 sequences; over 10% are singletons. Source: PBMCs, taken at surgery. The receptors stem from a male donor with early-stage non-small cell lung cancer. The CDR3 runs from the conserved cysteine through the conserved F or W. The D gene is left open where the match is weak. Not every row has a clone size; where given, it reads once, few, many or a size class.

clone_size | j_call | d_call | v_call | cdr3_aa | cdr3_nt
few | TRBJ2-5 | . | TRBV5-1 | CASSFGDGETQYF | TGCGCCAGCAGCTTCGGGGACGGGGAGACCCAGTACTTC
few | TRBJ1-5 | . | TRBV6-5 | CASSYGGAGQPQHF | TGTGCCAGCAGTTACGGGGGGGCTGGTCAGCCCCAGCATTTT
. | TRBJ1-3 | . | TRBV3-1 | CASSPSDRGNTIYF | TGTGCCAGCAGCCCCTCCGACAGGGGAAACACCATATATTTT
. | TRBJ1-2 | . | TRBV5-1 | CASSLVGGHGYTF | TGCGCCAGCAGCTTGGTAGGGGGGCATGGCTACACCTTC
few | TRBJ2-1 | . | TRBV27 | CASTPSGPSYNEQFF | TGTGCCAGCACCCCCAGCGGTCCCTCCTACAATGAGCAGTTCTTC
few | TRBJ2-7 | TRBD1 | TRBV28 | CASKRGRGSYEQYF | TGTGCCAGCAAAAGGGGGCGCGGATCCTACGAGCAGTACTTC
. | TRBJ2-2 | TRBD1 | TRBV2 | CASSEGTGRTNTGELFF | TGTGCCAGCAGTGAAGGGACAGGACGGACGAACACCGGGGAGCTGTTTTTT
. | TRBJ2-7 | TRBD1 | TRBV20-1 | CSARDQTGGVYEQYF | TGCAGTGCTAGAGACCAGACAGGGGGCGTCTACGAGCAGTACTTC
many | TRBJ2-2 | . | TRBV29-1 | CSVEEVDGELFF | TGCAGCGTTGAAGAGGTGGATGGGGAGCTGTTTTTT
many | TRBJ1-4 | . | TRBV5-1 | CASSEGTNEKLFF | TGCGCCAGCAGCGAGGGAACTAATGAAAAACTGTTTTTT
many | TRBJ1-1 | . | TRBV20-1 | CSASPGHMNTEAFF | TGCAGTGCTTCCCCGGGACATATGAACACTGAAGCTTTCTTT
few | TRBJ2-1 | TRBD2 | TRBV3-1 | CASSPGLAGANEQFF | TGTGCCAGCAGCCCTGGACTAGCGGGAGCCAATGAGCAGTTCTTC
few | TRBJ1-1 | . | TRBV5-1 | CASSLQGSMNTEAFF | TGCGCCAGCAGCCTACAGGGAAGCATGAACACTGAAGCTTTCTTT
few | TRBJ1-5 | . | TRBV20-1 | CSANRGDGQPQHF | TGCAGTGCAAACCGGGGGGATGGGCAGCCCCAGCATTTT
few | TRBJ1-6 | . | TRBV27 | CASSLWQGNSPLHF | TGTGCCAGCAGTTTATGGCAAGGAAATTCACCCCTCCACTTT
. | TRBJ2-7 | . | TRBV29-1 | CSVRDLREQYF | TGCAGCGTAAGAGACCTCCGCGAGCAGTACTTC
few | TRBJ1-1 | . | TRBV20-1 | CSALGGHNTEAFF | TGCAGTGCCCTCGGGGGCCATAACACTGAAGCTTTCTTT
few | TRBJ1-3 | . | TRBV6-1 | CASSEEPSSGNTIYF | TGTGCCAGCAGTGAAGAACCGTCCTCTGGAAACACCATATATTTT
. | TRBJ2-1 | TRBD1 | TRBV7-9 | CASSSGQVNYNEQFF | TGTGCCAGCAGCTCGGGACAGGTCAACTACAATGAGCAGTTCTTC
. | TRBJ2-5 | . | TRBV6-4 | CASSDRSGQETQYF | TGTGCCAGCAGTGACAGATCAGGCCAAGAGACCCAGTACTTC